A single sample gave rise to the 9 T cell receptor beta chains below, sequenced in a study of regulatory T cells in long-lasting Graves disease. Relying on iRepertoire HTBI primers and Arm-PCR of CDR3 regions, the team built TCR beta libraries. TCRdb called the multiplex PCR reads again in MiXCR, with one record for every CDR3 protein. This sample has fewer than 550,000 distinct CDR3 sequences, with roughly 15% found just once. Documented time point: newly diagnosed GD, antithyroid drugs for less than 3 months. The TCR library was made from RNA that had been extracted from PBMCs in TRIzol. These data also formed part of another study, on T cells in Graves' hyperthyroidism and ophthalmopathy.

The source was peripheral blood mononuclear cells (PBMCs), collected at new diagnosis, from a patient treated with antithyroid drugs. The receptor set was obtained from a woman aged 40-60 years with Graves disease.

The CDR3 region is CSAHSFTDTQYF. CDR3 DNA: TGCAGTGCCCACAGCTTCACAGATACGCAGTATTTT. The rearrangement links TRBV20-1 to TRBJ2-3; no firm D call. Trimming took 6 bases from V and 2 from J, leaving 9 bases between them. Looked up from germline, CDR1 is DFQATT and CDR2 is SNEGSKA (reference sequence). The CDR3 sequence is 12 residues long.

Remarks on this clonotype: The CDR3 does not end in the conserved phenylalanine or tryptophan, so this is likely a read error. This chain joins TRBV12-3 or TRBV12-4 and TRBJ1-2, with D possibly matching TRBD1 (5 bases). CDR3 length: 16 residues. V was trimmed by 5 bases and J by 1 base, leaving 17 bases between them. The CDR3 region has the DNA TGTGCCAGCAGTCCCCTTTTAGGGGAAGATAACTATGGCTACACCCTC. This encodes CASSPLLGEDNYGYTL.

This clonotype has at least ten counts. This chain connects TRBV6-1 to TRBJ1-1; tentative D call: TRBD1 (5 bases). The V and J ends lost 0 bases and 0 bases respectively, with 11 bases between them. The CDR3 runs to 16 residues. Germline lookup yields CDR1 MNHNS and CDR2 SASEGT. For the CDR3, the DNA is TGTGCCAGCAGTGAAGCCCCGGGACGGATGAACACTGAAGCTTTCTTT. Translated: CASSEAPGRMNTEAFF.

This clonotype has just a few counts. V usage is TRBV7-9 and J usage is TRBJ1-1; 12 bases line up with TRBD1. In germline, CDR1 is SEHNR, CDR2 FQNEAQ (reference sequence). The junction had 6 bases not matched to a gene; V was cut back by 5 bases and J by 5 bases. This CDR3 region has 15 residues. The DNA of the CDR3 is TGTGCCAGCAGCCCGGGACAGGGGGCCGTTACTGAAGCTTTCTTT. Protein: CASSPGQGAVTEAFF.

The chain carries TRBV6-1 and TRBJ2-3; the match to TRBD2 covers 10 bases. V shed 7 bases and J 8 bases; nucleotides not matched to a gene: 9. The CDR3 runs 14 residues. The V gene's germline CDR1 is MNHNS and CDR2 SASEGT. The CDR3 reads CASKLAGDAFTQYF. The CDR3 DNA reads TGTGCCAGCAAGCTAGCGGGGGACGCCTTTACGCAGTATTTT.

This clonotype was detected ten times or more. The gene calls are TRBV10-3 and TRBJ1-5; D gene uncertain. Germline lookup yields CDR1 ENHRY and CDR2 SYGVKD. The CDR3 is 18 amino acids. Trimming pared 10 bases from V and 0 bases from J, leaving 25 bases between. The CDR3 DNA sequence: TGTGCCACATCACCCCAGGTTGAGGTGGGGTATAGCAATCAGCCCCAGCATTTT. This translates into CATSPQVEVGYSNQPQHF.

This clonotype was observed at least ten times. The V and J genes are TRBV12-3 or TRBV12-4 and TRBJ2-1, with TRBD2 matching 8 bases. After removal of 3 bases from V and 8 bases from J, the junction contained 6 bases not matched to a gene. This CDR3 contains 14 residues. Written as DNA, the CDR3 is TGTGCCAGCAGTTTTGGACTAGCAGGGGATGAGCAGTTCTTC. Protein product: CASSFGLAGDEQFF.

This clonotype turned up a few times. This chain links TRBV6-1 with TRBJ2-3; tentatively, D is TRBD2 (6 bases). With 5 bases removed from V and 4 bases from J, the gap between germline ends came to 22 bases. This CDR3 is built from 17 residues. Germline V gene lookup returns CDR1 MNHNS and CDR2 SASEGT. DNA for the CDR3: TGTGCCAGCAGTCCGAACAAAGGCCTAGCGCGCCCAGATACGCAGTATTTT. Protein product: CASSPNKGLARPDTQYF.

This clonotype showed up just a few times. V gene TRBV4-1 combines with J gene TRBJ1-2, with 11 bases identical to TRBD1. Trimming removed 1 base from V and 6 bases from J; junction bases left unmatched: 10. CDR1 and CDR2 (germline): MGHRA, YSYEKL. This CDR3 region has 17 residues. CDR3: CASSQALRTGGPDGYTF. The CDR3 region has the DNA TGCGCCAGCAGCCAAGCCCTAAGGACAGGGGGCCCCGATGGCTACACCTTC.